In its sample, the clone carrying this T cell receptor (beta chain) is large. Its antigen remains unknown. From live CD3+CD8+TCRalphabeta+ cells, four PD-1 and/or TIGIT subsets were sorted. This record belongs to a study of circulating CD8 cells and anti-PD-1 response in melanoma. Study summary: Every 2 weeks, patients got 3 mg/kg nivolumab intravenously. Anti-PD-1 was first-line therapy for about 55% of the 13 patients. Study results and caveats: TIGIT repertoires were least diverse, DNEG repertoires most diverse.

The QIAseq Immune Repertoire TCR panel built the libraries from roughly 16 ng of total RNA. TCRdb ran MiXCR on the reads and lists one entry per CDR3 protein. The profile covers some 400 distinct CDR3 sequences, with 6.2% appearing a single time and about 45% taken by the ten largest. V was shortened by 8 bases and J by 3 bases, with 28 bases between the two germline ends. This CDR3 contains 19 residues. Germline-derived CDR1 and CDR2 are SEHNR and FQNEAQ (reference sequence). The chain uses TRBV7-9 and TRBJ2-2; D might be TRBD2 (5 bases). The sequence derives from a human donor with melanoma. Here the sequenced sample was CD8+ T cells from PBMCs, taken at baseline or after one month of anti-PD-1 therapy (not recorded which). CDR3 bases: TGTGCCAGCCACTTCGGTGTGAGGACGATCGGGGTTCACACCGGGGAGCTGTTTTTT. Amino acid sequence: CASHFGVRTIGVHTGELFF.